The 17 T cell receptor beta chains presented below share a single source sample, sequenced in a study of human T cells and chemical hapten exposure. Using its own MiXCR run on the RACE reads, TCRdb lists one record per CDR3 protein. The sample includes around 380,000 distinct CDR3 sequences, 5% to 6.5% of them seen just once. Time point meaning: pre-sensitization, week 0. Specified treatment: therapeutic diphenylcyclopropenone sensitization with weekly scalp DPC. The sample consisted of whole blood, taken in connection with sensitization to the hapten diphenylcyclopropenone (DPC). All receptors come from a woman between 18 and 29 years old with alopecia areata. Some clones in this sample may be carry-over from other donors' samples.

This clonotype was seen repeatedly, ten times or more. The V and J genes are TRBV28 and TRBJ1-1; D gene unclear. This CDR3 comprises 13 residues. V lost 3 bases to trimming and J lost 0 bases, with 5 bases between them. The germline V gene encodes CDR1 MDHEN and CDR2 SYDVKM. DNA for the CDR3: TGTGCCAGCAGTTTTTTAATGAACACTGAAGCTTTCTTT. Translation gives CASSFLMNTEAFF.

This clonotype was picked up many times. The genes are TRBV7-9 and TRBJ1-2, with 8 bases fitting TRBD1. The CDR3 covers 17 residues. The germline CDR1 and CDR2 sequences are SEHNR and FQNEAQ (reference sequence). V shed 1 base, J shed 4 bases, and the junction held 11 bases outside the gene matches. CDR3 bases: TGTGCCAGCAGCTTAGAGGGAGTAGGACAGGGAAGCTATGGCTACACCTTC. This encodes CASSLEGVGQGSYGYTF.

There are many counts of this clonotype. V usage is TRBV7-8 and J usage is TRBJ1-3, with 9 nucleotides matching TRBD1. Trimming at V came to 4 bases and at J to 2 bases, leaving 15 bases not matched to a gene. The length of the CDR3 is 19 residues. Germline-derived CDR1 and CDR2 are SGHVS and FQNEAQ. In DNA form, the CDR3 reads TGTGCCAGCAGCTCCATTAGAAATTCCGGGACAGGGCCTGGAAACACCATATATTTT. It yields the protein CASSSIRNSGTGPGNTIYF.

The V gene is TRBV5-8, the J gene TRBJ2-3, with a tentative D call TRBD2 (5 bases). Between the trimmed V and J ends, which lost 0 bases and 4 bases, there was a span of 12 bases. The CDR3 is 15 residues long. Per germline, CDR1 SGHTS and CDR2 YDEGEE. CDR3 nucleotide sequence: TGTGCCAGCAGCTTGGTGCTCGCGGGTCCAGATACGCAGTATTTT. This codes for CASSLVLAGPDTQYF.

This clonotype was picked up many times. The genes are TRBV6-4 and TRBJ2-2; TRBD1 aligns across 8 bases. Germline values: CDR1 MRHNA, CDR2 SNTAGT. The V gene end was trimmed by 6 bases and the J gene end by 1 base; junction bases not matched to a gene: 13. The CDR3 spans 18 residues. Written as DNA, the CDR3 is TGTGCCAGCAGGCGATTACAACTCGGACAGGGGAACACCGGGGAGCTGTTTTTT. This codes for CASRRLQLGQGNTGELFF.

This clonotype occurred a few times. This chain uses TRBV2 with TRBJ1-1; D uncertain. The CDR3 has 13 residues. The germline CDR1 and CDR2 sequences are SNHLY and FYNNEI. V lost 6 bases and J 1 base, leaving 9 bases between the germline ends. The CDR3 spells CASSRLANTEAFF. CDR3 nucleotide sequence: TGTGCCAGCAGCCGACTCGCGAACACTGAAGCTTTCTTT. Variable domain in full (rest from reference TRBV2 and TRBJ1-1): EPEVTQTPSHQVTQMGQEVILRCVPISNHLYFYWYRQILGQKVEFLVSFYNNEISEKSEIFDDQFSVERPDGSNFTLKIRSTKLEDSAMYFCASSRLANTEAFFGQGTRLTVV.

This clonotype was detected once. One base away lies a much larger clone, so this may be a sequencing read error. This rearrangement joins TRBV6-5 to TRBJ2-3; TRBD1 agrees at 8 bases. Germline CDR1 is MNHEY and CDR2 is SVGAGI. The length of the CDR3 is 15 residues. CDR3 in amino acids: CTSRSRGLHTDTQYF. In DNA, the CDR3 is TGTACCAGCAGGTCCAGGGGGCTCCACACAGATACGCAGTATTTT.

This clonotype was counted many times. The chain combines TRBV12-3 or TRBV12-4 with TRBJ1-5, with D uncertain. Trimming left V 3 bases short and J 4 bases short, with 7 bases between. The CDR3 covers 13 residues. The CDR3 is CASSLAENQPQHF. CDR3 DNA: TGTGCCAGCAGTTTGGCGGAAAATCAGCCCCAGCATTTT.

This chain connects TRBV19 to TRBJ2-6; 8 nucleotides line up with TRBD1. There are 16 residues in the CDR3. The germline V gene encodes CDR1 LNHDA and CDR2 SQIVND (reference sequence). After removal of 3 bases from V and 6 bases from J, the junction contained 7 bases not matched to a gene. CDR3 DNA sequence: TGTGCCAGTAGTATTGACAGGGGTAATGAGGCCAACGTCCTGACTTTC. As protein: CASSIDRGNEANVLTF.

In this sample, this clonotype turned up many times. This rearrangement joins TRBV29-1 to TRBJ1-6; 9 positions agree with TRBD1. V was clipped by 4 bases and J by 8 bases; unmatched bases: 6. Germline assignment: CDR1 SQVTM and CDR2 ANQGSEA. The CDR3 loop spans 14 amino acids. The CDR3 loop is CSVGEGQGHSPLHF. The CDR3 DNA reads TGCAGCGTTGGTGAGGGACAGGGTCATTCACCCCTCCACTTT. The variable domain in full, completed from reference TRBV29-1 and TRBJ1-6, reads SAVISQKPSRDICQRGTSLTIQCQVDSQVTMMFWYRQQPGQSLTLIATANQGSEATYESGFVIDKFPISRPNLTFSTLTVSNMSPEDSSIYLCSVGEGQGHSPLHFGNGTRLTVT.

At least ten counts were recorded for this clonotype. V and J are TRBV6-2 or TRBV6-3 and TRBJ2-3, with a weak D call TRBD2 (5 bases). The ends were cut back, 4 bases at V and 2 bases at J, with 13 bases in the middle. Germline lookup yields CDR1 MNHEY and CDR2 SVGEGT. The CDR3 is 15 amino acids. DNA for the CDR3: TGTGCCAGCAGTTCCCGGGGTGATAACACAGATACGCAGTATTTT. Its translation: CASSSRGDNTDTQYF.

The chain is built from TRBV6-5 and TRBJ2-2; D tentatively reads TRBD1 or TRBD2 (5 bases each). Between the trimmed V and J ends, which lost 6 bases and 0 bases, there was a span of 8 bases. CDR3 length: 14 amino acids. Germline V gene data show CDR1 as MNHEY and CDR2 as SVGAGI. The CDR3 region has the DNA TGTGCCAGCAGCAGGGACCCGAACACCGGGGAGCTGTTTTTT. Its translation: CASSRDPNTGELFF.

This clonotype was recorded many times. This chain joins TRBV29-1 and TRBJ1-1, with D possibly TRBD1 on 5 matching bases. The CDR3 is 14 residues long. In germline, CDR1 is SQVTM, CDR2 ANQGSEA. Trimming took 0 bases from V and 0 from J, leaving 8 bases between them. CDR3 in DNA: TGCAGCGTTGAAGAGGAGGGGTTGAACACTGAAGCTTTCTTT. Translating it yields CSVEEEGLNTEAFF.

V usage is TRBV10-3 and J usage is TRBJ1-5; tentatively, D is TRBD1 (5 bases). The V gene lost 11 bases and the J gene lost 6 bases, with 23 bases spanning the gap. The CDR3 consists of 15 residues. Germline V gives CDR1 ENHRY, CDR2 SYGVKD. The CDR3: CAVRPGPVFGQPQHF. The DNA of the CDR3 is TGTGCCGTGAGACCGGGACCAGTGTTTGGTCAGCCCCAGCATTTT.

This clonotype occurred many times. The chain recombines TRBV4-1 with TRBJ2-7, with TRBD1 identical over 7 bases. The CDR3 has 15 amino acids. Germline V gene data show CDR1 as MGHRA and CDR2 as YSYEKL. V was clipped by 3 bases and J by 5 bases; unmatched bases: 10. The CDR3: CASSQLDRDADEQYF. CDR3 bases: TGCGCCAGCAGCCAGTTAGACAGGGATGCCGACGAGCAGTACTTC.

The sample holds many counts of this clonotype. The genes are TRBV28 and TRBJ1-5, with 8 bases fitting TRBD1. Trimming took 5 bases from V and 2 from J; bases not matched to a gene: 14. This CDR3 region has 18 residues. Germline CDR1 and CDR2: MDHEN and SYDVKM. CDR3 DNA: TGTGCCAGCAGTCCACTTGGACAGGGCCCGGTCGGCAATCAGCCCCAGCATTTT. Protein: CASSPLGQGPVGNQPQHF.

This clonotype was counted a few times. This chain connects TRBV19 to TRBJ2-6, with unresolved D. The CDR3 has 17 amino acids. Trimming pared 5 bases from V and 1 base from J, leaving 15 bases between. Germline V gives CDR1 LNHDA, CDR2 SQIVND (reference sequence). The CDR3 sequence is CASSGDNGRSGANVLTF. CDR3 DNA sequence: TGTGCCAGTAGTGGAGATAACGGGCGATCTGGGGCCAACGTCCTGACTTTC.